A selection of T cell receptor beta chains follows, all from one sample in a study of shared clonotypes between healthy human individuals. The repertoire was sequenced with immunoSEQ multiplex PCR; TCRdb's copy has only in-frame clones and lacks some. The sample records around 1 million clones, around 80% being singletons. The specimen sequenced was memory CD4+ T cells sorted from blood. These receptors were taken from a man aged 18 to 29 in good health. The CDR3 runs from the conserved cysteine through the conserved F or W. The D gene is left open where the match is weak. Expanded clones get a size class; other rows say once, few or many, or leave the size out.

j_call | clone_size | d_call | v_call | cdr3_aa | cdr3_nt
TRBJ1-2 | few | . | TRBV5-6 | CASSYKRGGYTF | TGTGCCAGCAGCTACAAACGCGGTGGCTACACCTTC
TRBJ2-5 | . | TRBD1 | TRBV5-6 | CASSLDRVGTQYF | TGTGCCAGCAGCTTAGACAGGGTAGGGACCCAGTACTTC
TRBJ2-7 | . | . | TRBV6-1 | CASSEGGVRYEQYF | TGTGCCAGCAGTGAGGGTGGGGTCCGCTACGAGCAGTACTTC
TRBJ2-7 | . | TRBD2 | TRBV11-2 | CASSLDLRENYEQYF | TGTGCCAGCAGCTTAGATTTGCGGGAGAACTACGAGCAGTACTTC
TRBJ1-5 | . | . | TRBV5-5 | CASSRQYSNQPQHF | TGTGCCAGCAGCAGACAGTATAGCAATCAGCCCCAGCATTTT
TRBJ1-2 | . | . | TRBV28 | CASSPFPGSNYGYTF | TGTGCCAGCAGTCCATTTCCAGGGTCTAACTATGGCTACACCTTC
TRBJ2-7 | few | . | TRBV4-2 | CASSQDDPRGAGTEQYF | TGTGCCAGCAGCCAAGATGACCCTCGGGGGGCAGGGACCGAGCAGTACTTC
TRBJ2-5 | . | TRBD2 | TRBV10-3 | CAISGLAGVKAETQYF | TGTGCCATTTCGGGACTAGCGGGAGTGAAGGCAGAGACCCAGTACTTC
TRBJ2-2 | . | TRBD2 | TRBV10-1 | CASSEAGVRTGELFF | TGCGCCAGCAGTGAGGCGGGAGTAAGGACCGGGGAGCTGTTTTTT
TRBJ1-1 | . | TRBD1 | TRBV10-3 | CAISDTGVSLNTEAFF | TGTGCCATCAGTGATACAGGGGTTAGCTTGAACACTGAAGCTTTCTTT
TRBJ2-7 | . | TRBD2 | TRBV10-3 | CAISEGTMFYEQYF | TGTGCCATCAGTGAGGGGACTATGTTCTACGAGCAGTACTTC
TRBJ1-2 | . | TRBD1 | TRBV28 | CASSLPGTGRDGYGYTF | TGTGCCAGCAGTTTACCCGGGACAGGGAGGGATGGCTATGGCTACACCTTC
TRBJ2-7 | . | . | TRBV30 | CAWSTDRTYPYEQYF | TGTGCCTGGAGCACGGACAGAACTTATCCCTACGAGCAGTACTTC
TRBJ2-5 | once | . | TRBV23-1 | CASSPPRETQYF | TGCGCCAGCAGTCCCCCGCGGGAGACCCAGTACTTC
TRBJ1-5 | . | TRBD1 | TRBV19 | CASSIEGASNQPQHF | TGTGCCAGTAGTATCGAGGGGGCGAGCAATCAGCCCCAGCATTTT
TRBJ1-3 | . | . | TRBV7-2 | CASSPRTFSGNTIYF | TGTGCCAGCAGCCCGCGGACTTTTTCTGGAAACACCATATATTTT
TRBJ2-7 | . | . | TRBV5-1 | CASSHQTGGYEQYF | TGCGCCAGCAGCCATCAGACAGGAGGCTACGAGCAGTACTTC
TRBJ1-2 | . | . | TRBV20-1 | CSASPAGYTF | TGCAGTGCTTCACCAGCGGGCTACACCTTC
TRBJ1-5 | once | . | TRBV6-1 | CASSAGAGQPQHF | TGTGCCAGCAGTGCCGGGGCAGGGCAGCCCCAGCATTTT
TRBJ2-2 | . | . | TRBV2 | CASTLDGGTGELFF | TGTGCCAGCACCCTGGACGGAGGGACCGGGGAGCTGTTTTTT
TRBJ1-5 | . | TRBD1 | TRBV18 | CASSLQGIDGNQPQHF | TGTGCCAGCTCATTACAGGGGATAGATGGCAATCAGCCCCAGCATTTT
TRBJ1-2 | . | . | TRBV5-1 | CASSGQSNYGYTF | TGCGCCAGCAGCGGCCAGTCTAACTATGGCTACACCTTC
TRBJ1-4 | . | TRBD1 | TRBV7-3 | CASSLTGQGDEKLFF | TGTGCCAGCAGCTTAACTGGACAGGGTGATGAAAAACTGTTTTTT
TRBJ1-2 | . | TRBD1 | TRBV10-3 | CAISGIAGQGAATYGYTF | TGTGCCATCAGTGGAATTGCAGGACAGGGGGCAGCGACCTATGGCTACACCTTC
TRBJ2-3 | . | . | TRBV30 | CAWILAGTDTQYF | TGTGCCTGGATTCTAGCAGGGACAGATACGCAGTATTTT
TRBJ1-6 | few | . | TRBV11-2 | CASSRLGSPLHF | TGTGCCAGCAGTCGCTTGGGCTCACCCCTCCACTTT
TRBJ1-4 | . | . | TRBV5-5 | CASSSRGSPRGEKLFF | TGTGCCAGCAGCTCCAGAGGCTCACCCCGAGGTGAAAAACTGTTTTTT
TRBJ2-7 | . | TRBD1 | TRBV5-6 | CASSPGTGVIYEQYF | TGTGCCAGCAGCCCCGGGACAGGGGTAATCTACGAGCAGTACTTC
TRBJ1-1 | . | . | TRBV29-1 | CSVVRGANTEAFF | TGCAGCGTTGTCCGAGGGGCTAACACTGAAGCTTTCTTT
TRBJ2-7 | . | . | TRBV6-5 | CASSYSGWGSYEQYF | TGTGCCAGCAGTTACTCGGGATGGGGCTCCTACGAGCAGTACTTC
TRBJ2-3 | . | . | TRBV28 | CASSTGAPDTQYF | TGTGCCAGCAGTACGGGAGCCCCGGATACGCAGTATTTT
TRBJ1-6 | . | . | TRBV19 | CASADSLNSPLHF | TGTGCCAGTGCGGACAGCCTAAATTCACCCCTCCACTTT
TRBJ2-5 | . | . | TRBV9 | CASSVGTRPPETQYF | TGTGCCAGCAGCGTAGGGACACGGCCCCCGGAGACCCAGTACTTC
TRBJ1-6 | . | TRBD1 | TRBV5-1 | CASSLPGQSNSPLHF | TGCGCCAGCAGCTTACCGGGACAGTCAAATTCACCCCTCCACTTT
TRBJ1-1 | . | TRBD1 | TRBV9 | CASSVGMGQGNTEAFF | TGTGCCAGCAGCGTAGGGATGGGACAGGGCAACACTGAAGCTTTCTTT
TRBJ2-6 | once | . | TRBV27 | CASSLWGGGANVLTF | TGTGCCAGCAGTTTATGGGGTGGTGGGGCCAACGTCCTGACTTTC
TRBJ1-2 | . | . | TRBV6-6 | CASSYGAAFYGYTF | TGTGCCAGCAGTTATGGGGCAGCTTTCTATGGCTACACCTTC
TRBJ1-2 | . | TRBD1 | TRBV29-1 | CSVEGTERGFYGYTF | TGCAGCGTCGAAGGGACAGAACGGGGCTTCTATGGTTACACCTTC
TRBJ1-1 | . | TRBD1 | TRBV6-5 | CASRQGLVVNTEAFF | TGTGCCAGCAGACAGGGGTTGGTCGTGAACACTGAAGCTTTCTTT
TRBJ1-6 | . | TRBD1 | TRBV13 | CASSRTGPWGSPLHF | TGTGCCAGCAGCCGGACAGGCCCGTGGGGATCACCCCTCCACTTT
TRBJ2-7 | . | TRBD2 | TRBV10-3 | CAIGPPFSGGSYEQYF | TGTGCCATAGGTCCCCCGTTCAGCGGGGGGTCCTACGAGCAGTACTTC
TRBJ1-1 | few | . | TRBV5-4 | CASSLGSSMNTEAFF | TGTGCCAGCAGCTTGGGCAGTAGCATGAACACTGAAGCTTTCTTT
TRBJ2-7 | . | . | TRBV5-4 | CASSLAGTADYEQYF | TGTGCCAGCAGCTTGGCCGGGACGGCCGACTACGAGCAGTACTTC
TRBJ1-2 | . | . | TRBV19 | CASSTRQGIYGYTF | TGTGCCAGTAGTACCCGCCAGGGGATCTATGGCTACACCTTC
TRBJ2-3 | . | . | TRBV18 | CASSPGQGDTQYF | TGTGCCAGCTCCCCTGGTCAGGGAGATACGCAGTATTTT
TRBJ1-1 | . | . | TRBV5-1 | CASSWGPNTEAFF | TGCGCCAGCAGCTGGGGACCAAACACTGAAGCTTTCTTT
TRBJ2-3 | . | TRBD1 | TRBV5-6 | CASSSRTGGADTQYF | TGTGCCAGCAGCTCCCGGACAGGGGGCGCGGATACGCAGTATTTT
TRBJ2-7 | . | TRBD1 | TRBV2 | CASRGQGKREQYF | TGTGCCAGCAGGGGACAGGGGAAGCGCGAGCAGTACTTC
TRBJ2-3 | . | . | TRBV5-1 | CASGAGTGVTDTQYF | TGCGCCAGCGGTGCCGGGACTGGTGTCACAGATACGCAGTATTTT